Described below is a single T cell receptor (beta chain) sequence and its context. Its antigen is not identified. The V end was cut by 4 bases, the J end by 8 bases, with 16 bases between. The CDR3 is 15 residues long. CDR1 is SGHNT and CDR2 is YYREEE in the germline V gene (reference sequence). This sample stems from a study of T cell responses to AZD1222 COVID-19 vaccine. General study points: Epitopes outside B.1.351 and B.1.1.7 mutated regions reportedly drew nearly half of spike TCRs. Donor demographics were predominantly white British with a female majority; clonal diversity may be underestimated.

TCRdb's copy holds only in-frame clones and misses some; the assay was immunoSEQ multiplex PCR. The table records about 150,000 clones, approximately 87% of them present only once. This clonotype was sampled from an adult in good health. The material sequenced was peripheral blood, taken on day 0 of MenACWY control vaccination. The V call is TRBV5-4, the J call TRBJ1-6; no firm D call. CDR3 region: CASSDVEGYDSPLHF. CDR3 sequence (DNA): TGTGCCAGCAGCGATGTTGAGGGTTATGATTCACCCCTCCACTTT.